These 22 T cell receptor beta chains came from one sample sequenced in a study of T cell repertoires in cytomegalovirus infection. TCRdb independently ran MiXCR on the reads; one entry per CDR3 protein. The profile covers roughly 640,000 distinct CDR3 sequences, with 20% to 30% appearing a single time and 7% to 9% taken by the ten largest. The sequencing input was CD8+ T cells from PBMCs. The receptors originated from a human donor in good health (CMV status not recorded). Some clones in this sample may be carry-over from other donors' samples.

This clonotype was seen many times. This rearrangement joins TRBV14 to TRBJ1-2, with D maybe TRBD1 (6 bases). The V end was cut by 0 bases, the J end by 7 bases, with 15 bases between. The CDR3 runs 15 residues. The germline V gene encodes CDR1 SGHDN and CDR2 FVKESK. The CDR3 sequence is CASSQDWSGVGGYTF. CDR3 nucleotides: TGTGCCAGCAGCCAAGATTGGTCAGGGGTTGGTGGCTACACCTTC.

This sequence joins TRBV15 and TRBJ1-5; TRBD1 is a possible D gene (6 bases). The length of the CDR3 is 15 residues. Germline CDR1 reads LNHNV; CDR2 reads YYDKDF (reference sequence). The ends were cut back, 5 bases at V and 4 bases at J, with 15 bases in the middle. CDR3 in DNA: TGTGCCACCAGCGTCGACAGGTCGTTAAATCAGCCCCAGCATTTT. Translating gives CATSVDRSLNQPQHF. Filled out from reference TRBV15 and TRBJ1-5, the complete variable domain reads DAMVIQNPRYQVTQFGKPVTLSCSQTLNHNVMYWYQQKSSQAPKLLFHYYDKDFNNEADTPDNFQSRRPNTSFCFLDIRSPGLGDTAMYLCATSVDRSLNQPQHFGDGTRLSIL.

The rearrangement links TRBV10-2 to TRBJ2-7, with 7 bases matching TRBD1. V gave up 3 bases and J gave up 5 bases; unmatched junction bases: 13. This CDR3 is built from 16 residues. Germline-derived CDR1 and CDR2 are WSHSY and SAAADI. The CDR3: CASSETGTVRPHEQYV. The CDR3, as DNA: TGCGCCAGCAGTGAAACCGGGACAGTGAGACCCCACGAGCAGTACGTC.

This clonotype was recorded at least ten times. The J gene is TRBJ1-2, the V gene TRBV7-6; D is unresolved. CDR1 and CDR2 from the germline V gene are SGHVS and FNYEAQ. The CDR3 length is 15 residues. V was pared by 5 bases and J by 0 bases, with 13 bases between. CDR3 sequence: CASSPGRGSNYGYTF. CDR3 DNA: TGTGCCAGCAGCCCCGGGCGAGGTTCTAACTATGGCTACACCTTC.

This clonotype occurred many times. The CDR3 is CASSIDRATNEKLFF. The CDR3 nucleotides are TGTGCCAGCTCGATCGACAGAGCAACTAATGAAAAACTGTTTTTT. V gene TRBV6-1 combines with J gene TRBJ1-4, with D maybe TRBD1 (5 bases). Trimming removed 8 bases at V and 0 bases at J, with 13 bases between. Per germline, CDR1 MNHNS and CDR2 SASEGT. The CDR3 runs to 15 residues.

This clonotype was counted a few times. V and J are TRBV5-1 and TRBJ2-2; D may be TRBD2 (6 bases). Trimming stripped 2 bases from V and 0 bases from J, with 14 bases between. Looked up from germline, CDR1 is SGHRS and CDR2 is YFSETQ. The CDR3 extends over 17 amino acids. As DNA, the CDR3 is TGCGCCAGCAGCTTCCCCTGGACTACTCCGAACACCGGGGAGCTGTTTTTT. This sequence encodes CASSFPWTTPNTGELFF. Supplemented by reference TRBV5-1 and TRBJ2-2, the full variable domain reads KAGVTQTPRYLIKTRGQQVTLSCSPISGHRSVSWYQQTPGQGLQFLFEYFSETQRNKGNFPGRFSGRQFSNSRSEMNVSTLELGDSALYLCASSFPWTTPNTGELFFGEGSRLTVL.

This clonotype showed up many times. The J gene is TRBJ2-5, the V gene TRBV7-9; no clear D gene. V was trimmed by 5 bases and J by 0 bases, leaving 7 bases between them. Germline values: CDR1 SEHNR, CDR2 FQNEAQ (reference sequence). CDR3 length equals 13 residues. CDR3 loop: CASSLRYQETQYF. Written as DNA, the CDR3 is TGTGCCAGCAGCCTTAGGTACCAAGAGACCCAGTACTTC.

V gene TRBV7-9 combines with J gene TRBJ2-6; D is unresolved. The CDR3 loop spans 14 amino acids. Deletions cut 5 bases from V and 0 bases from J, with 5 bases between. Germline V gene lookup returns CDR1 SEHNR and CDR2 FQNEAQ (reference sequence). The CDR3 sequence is CASSGPSGANVLTF. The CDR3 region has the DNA TGTGCCAGCAGCGGACCCTCTGGGGCCAACGTCCTGACTTTC.

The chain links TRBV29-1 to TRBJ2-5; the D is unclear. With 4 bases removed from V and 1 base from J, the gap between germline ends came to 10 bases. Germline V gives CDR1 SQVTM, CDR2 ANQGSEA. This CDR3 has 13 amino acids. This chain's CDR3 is CSVGEGIQETQYF. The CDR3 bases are TGCAGCGTTGGCGAAGGAATCCAAGAGACCCAGTACTTC.

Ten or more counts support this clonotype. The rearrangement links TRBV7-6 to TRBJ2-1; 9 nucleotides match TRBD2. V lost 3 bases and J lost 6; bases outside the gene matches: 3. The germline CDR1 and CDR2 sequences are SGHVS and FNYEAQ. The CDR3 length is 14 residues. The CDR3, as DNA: TGTGCCAGCAGCTTGAGTAGCGGGGGCAATGAGCAGTTCTTC. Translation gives CASSLSSGGNEQFF.

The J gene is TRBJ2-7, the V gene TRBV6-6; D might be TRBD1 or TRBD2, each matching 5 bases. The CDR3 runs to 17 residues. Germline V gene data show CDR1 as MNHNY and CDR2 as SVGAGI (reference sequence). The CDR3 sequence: CTSSLGALKSGNYEQYV. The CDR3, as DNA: TGTACCAGCAGTTTAGGGGCCCTCAAATCGGGGAACTACGAGCAGTACGTC.

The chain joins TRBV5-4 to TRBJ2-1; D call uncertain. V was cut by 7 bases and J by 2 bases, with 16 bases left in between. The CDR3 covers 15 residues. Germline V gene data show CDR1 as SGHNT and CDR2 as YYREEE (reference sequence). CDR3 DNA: TGTGCCAGCTTCCGCTGGGAATCGACCTACAATGAGCAGTTCTTC. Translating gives CASFRWESTYNEQFF.

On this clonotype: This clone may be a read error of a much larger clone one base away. In nucleotides, the CDR3 is TGTGCCAGCACCGCTCAAAGCTCCGAGGGTGAAGCTTTCTTT. Translating gives CASTAQSSEGEAFF. This rearrangement joins TRBV7-4 to TRBJ1-1; no definite D call. This CDR3 is built from 14 residues. Trimming removed 7 bases from V and 7 bases from J, with 19 bases in between. Germline CDR1 SGHVT, CDR2 SQSDAQ.

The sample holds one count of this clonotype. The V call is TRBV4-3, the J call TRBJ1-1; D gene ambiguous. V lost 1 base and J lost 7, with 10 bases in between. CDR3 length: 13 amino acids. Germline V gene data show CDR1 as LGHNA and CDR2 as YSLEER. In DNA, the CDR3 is TGCGCCAGCAGCCAAGGCTGGTGGGATGAAGCTTTCTTT. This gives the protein CASSQGWWDEAFF.

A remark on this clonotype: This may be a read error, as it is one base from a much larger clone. Written as DNA, the CDR3 is TGTGCCACCCGCGACCTCAGGGACCGCTACGATGAGCAGTTCTTC. This codes for CATRDLRDRYDEQFF. The rearrangement joins TRBV10-3 to TRBJ2-1; D might be TRBD1 or TRBD2, each matching 5 bases. The CDR3 runs 15 residues. CDR1 and CDR2 from the germline V gene are ENHRY and SYGVKD.

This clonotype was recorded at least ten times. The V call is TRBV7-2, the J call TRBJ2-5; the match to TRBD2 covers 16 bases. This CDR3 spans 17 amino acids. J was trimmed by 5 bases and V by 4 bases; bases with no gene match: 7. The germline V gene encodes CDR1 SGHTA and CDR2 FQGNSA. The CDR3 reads CASSWGLAGGARETQYF. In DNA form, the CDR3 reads TGTGCCAGCAGCTGGGGACTAGCGGGGGGGGCGAGGGAGACCCAGTACTTC.

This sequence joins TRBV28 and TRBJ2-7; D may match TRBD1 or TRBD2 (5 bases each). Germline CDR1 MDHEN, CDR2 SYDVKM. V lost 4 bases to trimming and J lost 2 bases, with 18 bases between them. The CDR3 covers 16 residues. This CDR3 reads CASSSPGTPDPYEQYV. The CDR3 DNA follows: TGTGCCAGCAGTTCTCCCGGGACCCCTGATCCCTACGAGCAGTACGTC.

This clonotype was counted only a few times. The CDR3 region is CASSSSPGLFHFSDTQYF. The CDR3 bases are TGTGCCAGCAGCTCCTCGCCGGGGTTATTTCATTTTTCAGATACGCAGTATTTT. This chain uses TRBV12-3 or TRBV12-4 with TRBJ2-3; possible D gene TRBD2, 5 bases. The V and J ends lost 6 bases and 4 bases respectively, with 26 bases between them. The CDR3 runs 18 residues.

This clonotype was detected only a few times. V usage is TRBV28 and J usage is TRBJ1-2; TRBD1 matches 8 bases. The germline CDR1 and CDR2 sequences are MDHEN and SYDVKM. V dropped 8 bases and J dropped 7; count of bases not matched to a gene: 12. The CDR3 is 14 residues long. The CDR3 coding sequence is TGTGCCAGCTCGGGGGGACAGGTGATTTCTGGCTACACCTTC. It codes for CASSGGQVISGYTF.

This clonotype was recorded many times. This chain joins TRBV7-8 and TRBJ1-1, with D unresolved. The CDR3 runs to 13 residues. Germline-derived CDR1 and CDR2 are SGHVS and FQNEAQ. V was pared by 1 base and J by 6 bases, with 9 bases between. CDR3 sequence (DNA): TGTGCCAGCAGCTTAGGTGGCAATCCTGAAGCTTTCTTT. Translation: CASSLGGNPEAFF.

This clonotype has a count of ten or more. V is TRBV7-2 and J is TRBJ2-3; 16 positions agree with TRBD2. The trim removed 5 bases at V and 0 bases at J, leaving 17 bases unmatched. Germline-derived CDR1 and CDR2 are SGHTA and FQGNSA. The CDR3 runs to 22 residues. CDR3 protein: CASSLLIYPGLAGGASTDTQYF. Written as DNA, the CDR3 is TGTGCCAGCAGCCTACTTATATACCCGGGACTAGCGGGGGGGGCTAGCACAGATACGCAGTATTTT.

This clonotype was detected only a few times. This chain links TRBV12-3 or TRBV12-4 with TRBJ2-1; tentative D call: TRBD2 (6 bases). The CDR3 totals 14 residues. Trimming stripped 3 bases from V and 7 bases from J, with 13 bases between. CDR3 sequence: CASSFGGARNEQFF. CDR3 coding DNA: TGTGCCAGCAGTTTTGGAGGGGCGAGAAATGAGCAGTTCTTC.